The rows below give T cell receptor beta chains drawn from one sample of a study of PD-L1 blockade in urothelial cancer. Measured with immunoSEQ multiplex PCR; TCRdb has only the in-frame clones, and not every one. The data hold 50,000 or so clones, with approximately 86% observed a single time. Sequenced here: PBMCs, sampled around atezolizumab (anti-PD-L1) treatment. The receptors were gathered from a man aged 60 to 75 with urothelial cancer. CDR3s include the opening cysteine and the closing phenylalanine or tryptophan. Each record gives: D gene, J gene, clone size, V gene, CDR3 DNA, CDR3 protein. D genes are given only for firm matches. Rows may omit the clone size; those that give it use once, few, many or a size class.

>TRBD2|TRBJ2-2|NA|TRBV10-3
TGTGCCATCAAGAGGGGCACTGGGGGGGACACCGGGGAGCTGTTTTTT
CAIKRGTGGDTGELFF
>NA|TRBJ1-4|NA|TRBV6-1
TGTGCCAACCTTCAGGGTTTATTGGGTGAAAAACTGTTTTTT
CANLQGLLGEKLFF
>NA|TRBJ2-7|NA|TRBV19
TGTGCCTCAGGGCGGGGTTGGGGATCCTACGAGCAGTACTTC
CASGRGWGSYEQYF
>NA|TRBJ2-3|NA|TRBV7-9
TGTGCCAGCAGCTCGAATCTACACGAGGCAGATACGCAGTATTTT
CASSSNLHEADTQYF
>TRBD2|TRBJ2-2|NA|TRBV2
TGTGCCAGCAGTATGCTAGCGGGAGCCGGGGAGCTGTTTTTT
CASSMLAGAGELFF
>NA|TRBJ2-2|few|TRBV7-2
TGTGCCAGCAGCCCAACGGGACTCTTAACCGGGGAGCTGTTTTTT
CASSPTGLLTGELFF
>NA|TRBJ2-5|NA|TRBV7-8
TGTGCCAGCAGCTACCGGGAGACCCAGTACTTC
CASSYRETQYF
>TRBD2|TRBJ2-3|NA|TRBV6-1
TGTGCCAGCAGTGCCCAATTGGCGGGAGGGCCAGATACGCAGTATTTT
CASSAQLAGGPDTQYF
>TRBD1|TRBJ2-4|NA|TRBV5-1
TGCGCCAGCAGCTTGGGACAGGGAGAGAAAAACATTCAGTACTTC
CASSLGQGEKNIQYF
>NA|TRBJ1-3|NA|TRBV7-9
TGTGCCAGCACCTTCTCGAGGTCGTCTGGAAACACCATATATTTT
CASTFSRSSGNTIYF
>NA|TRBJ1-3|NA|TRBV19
TGTGCCAGTAGTATTCAACAGGGCCCTCTGGAAGGAAACACCATATATTTT
CASSIQQGPLEGNTIYF
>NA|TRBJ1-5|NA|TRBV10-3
TGTGCCGTACAGGGCGGCAATCAGCCCCAGCATTTT
CAVQGGNQPQHF
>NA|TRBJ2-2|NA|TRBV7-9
TGTGCCAGCAGCCAAAAGCAGGGATCCACCGGGGAGCTGTTTTTT
CASSQKQGSTGELFF
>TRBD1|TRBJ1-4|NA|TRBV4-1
TGCGCCAGCAGCCGAACAGGGGTTGAAAAACTGTTTTTT
CASSRTGVEKLFF
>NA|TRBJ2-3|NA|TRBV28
TGTGCCAGCAGGACAGGAGGCACAGATACGCAGTATTTT
CASRTGGTDTQYF
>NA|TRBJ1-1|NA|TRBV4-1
TGCGCCAGCAGCCAAGATCAGGGTAACACTGAAGCTTTCTTT
CASSQDQGNTEAFF
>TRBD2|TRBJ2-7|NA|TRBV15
TGTGCCACCAGCAGAGACGCGGGACTAGCGGGATTTCCCTACGAGCAGTACTTC
CATSRDAGLAGFPYEQYF
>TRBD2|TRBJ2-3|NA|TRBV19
TGTGCCAGTAGTATAGATGGGACTAGTCCAGATACGCAGTATTTT
CASSIDGTSPDTQYF
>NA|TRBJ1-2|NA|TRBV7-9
TGTGCCAGCGGTGTAGCCCCTTATGATGGCTACACCTTC
CASGVAPYDGYTF
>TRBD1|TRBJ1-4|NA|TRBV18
TGTGCCAGCTCGACAGGGGTACAGGGAACCCAAAAACTGTTTTTT
CASSTGVQGTQKLFF
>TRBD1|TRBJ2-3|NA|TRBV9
TGTGCCAGCAGCAGGAACCCGGGACAGGGGGCGCGTGGAGATACGCAGTATTTT
CASSRNPGQGARGDTQYF
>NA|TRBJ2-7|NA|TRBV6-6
TGTGCCAGCAGTTACTGGCAGGGTACCTACGAGCAGTACTTC
CASSYWQGTYEQYF
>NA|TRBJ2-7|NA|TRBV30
TGTGCCTGGAGTAAACAGGTTTCCTACGAGCAGTACTTC
CAWSKQVSYEQYF
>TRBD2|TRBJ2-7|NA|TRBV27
TGTGCCAGCAGCCTTAGCGGGGTGGGTTCCTACGAGCAGTACTTC
CASSLSGVGSYEQYF
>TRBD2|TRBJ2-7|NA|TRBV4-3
TGCGCCAGCAGCCAAGGTGTAGCGGGAGCCCCTGAGCAGTACTTC
CASSQGVAGAPEQYF
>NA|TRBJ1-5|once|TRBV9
TGTGCCAGCAGCGTAGGACAGAGCAATCAGCCCCAGCATTTT
CASSVGQSNQPQHF
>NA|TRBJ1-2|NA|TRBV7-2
TGTGCCAGCAGCCCCGACGGGAGAGGGGGCTACACCTTC
CASSPDGRGGYTF
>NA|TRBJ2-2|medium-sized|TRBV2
TGTGCCAGCGTTCCCGCGAACACCGGGGAGCTGTTTTTT
CASVPANTGELFF
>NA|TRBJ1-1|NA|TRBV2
TGTGCCAGCGGCCGAGGCTATATGACTGAAGCTTTCTTT
CASGRGYMTEAFF
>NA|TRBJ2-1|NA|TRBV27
TGTGCCAGCAGTTCACGAGGGGGAGGGACCTACAATGAGCAGTTCTTC
CASSSRGGGTYNEQFF
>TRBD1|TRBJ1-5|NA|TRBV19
TGTGCCAGTAGTGGTCGACAGGGGAGGAATCAGCCCCAGCATTTT
CASSGRQGRNQPQHF
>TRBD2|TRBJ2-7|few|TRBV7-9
TGTGCCAGCAGCTTATTAGCGGGGGGGACCTACGAGCAGTACTTC
CASSLLAGGTYEQYF
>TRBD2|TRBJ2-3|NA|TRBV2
TGTGCCAGCAGTGAAGCGCGGGGGGGCCCAGATACGCAGTATTTT
CASSEARGGPDTQYF
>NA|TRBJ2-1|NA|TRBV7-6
TGTGCCAGCAGCGTAACTAGGGAAGGCCGCAATGAGCAGTTCTTC
CASSVTREGRNEQFF
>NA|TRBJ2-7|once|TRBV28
TGTGCCAGCAAGGGGTACCACGAGCAGTACTTC
CASKGYHEQYF
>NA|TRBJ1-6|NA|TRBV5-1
TGCGCCAGCAGCACAATTCCCGGGATAGATAATTCACCCCTCCACTTT
CASSTIPGIDNSPLHF
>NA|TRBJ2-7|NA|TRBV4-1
TGCGCCAGCAGCCCACTACTTCTCTACGAGCAGTACTTC
CASSPLLLYEQYF
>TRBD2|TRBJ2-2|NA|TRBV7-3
TGTGCCAGCAGCTTAAAGGGTGGGACTAGCGGGGGCCCTACCGGGGAGCTGTTTTTT
CASSLKGGTSGGPTGELFF
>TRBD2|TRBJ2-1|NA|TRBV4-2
TGTGCCAGCAGCCAACACGAGGCTAGCGGGATAACGGGTGAGCAGTTCTTC
CASSQHEASGITGEQFF
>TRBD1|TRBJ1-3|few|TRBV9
TGTGCCAGCAGCCAAGAGGCACAGGGGGGGCACACCATATATTTT
CASSQEAQGGHTIYF
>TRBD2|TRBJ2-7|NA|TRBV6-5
TGTGCCAGCAGACCGCTCCGGGACTACCCCTACGAGCAGTACTTC
CASRPLRDYPYEQYF
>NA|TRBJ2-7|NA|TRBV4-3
TGCGCCAGCAGCCAAGATCTCTTTGGCGGCAGGGTCCACGAGCAGTACTTC
CASSQDLFGGRVHEQYF
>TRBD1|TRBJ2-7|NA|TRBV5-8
TGTGCCAGCAGCCCCCGGGACAGGGGGAGAAGAGAGCAGTACTTC
CASSPRDRGRREQYF
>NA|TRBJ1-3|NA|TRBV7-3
TGTGCCAGCAGCTCCTCCCCCGGAAACACCATATATTTT
CASSSSPGNTIYF
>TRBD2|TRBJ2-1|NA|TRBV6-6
TGTGCCAGCAGTTCCGCTAGCGGGGGGTACAATGAGCAGTTCTTC
CASSSASGGYNEQFF
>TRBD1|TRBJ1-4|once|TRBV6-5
TGTGCCAGCAGTAGCCGGGACAGACTGTTTTTT
CASSSRDRLFF
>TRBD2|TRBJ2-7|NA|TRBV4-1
TGCGCCAGCAGCCAAGTCCAGGGACTAGCGGACTACGAGCAGTACTTC
CASSQVQGLADYEQYF
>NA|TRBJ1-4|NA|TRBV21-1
TGTGCCAGCAGCAAGGAAGCGTGGCACAAGAATGAAAAACTGTTTTTT
CASSKEAWHKNEKLFF
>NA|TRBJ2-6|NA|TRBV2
TGTGCCAGCAGGGGTGGCAGGTCAGATTGGCCTGGGGCCAACGTCCTGACTTTC
CASRGGRSDWPGANVLTF
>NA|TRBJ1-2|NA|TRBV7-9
TGTGCCAGCAGCTCCGAGGGGAGGTCAAACTATGGCTACACCTTC
CASSSEGRSNYGYTF
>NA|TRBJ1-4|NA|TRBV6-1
TGTGCCAGCAGGCGACAGGAAAAACTGTTTTTT
CASRRQEKLFF
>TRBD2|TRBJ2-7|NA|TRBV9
TGTGCCAGCAGCCCCGCGCGGGAGTTCTACGAGCAGTACTTC
CASSPAREFYEQYF
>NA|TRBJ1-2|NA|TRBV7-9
TGTGCCAGCAGCCCGGTCCTCGGCTATGGCTACACCTTC
CASSPVLGYGYTF
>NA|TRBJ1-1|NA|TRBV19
TGTGCCAGTAGTTATACACAGAACACTGAAGCTTTCTTT
CASSYTQNTEAFF